This TCR beta chain originates from a study of blood T cell repertoires in COVID-19. Study details: From T cells, B-cell-depleted T cells, or PBMCs came the material, which was cDNA or gDNA.

Participants in the exposed group had met a COVID-19 case in the 2 weeks before joining the study. Authors' processing steps: Using reference gene primer amplification, nucleated cell counts were estimated. Measured with immunoSEQ multiplex PCR; TCRdb has only the in-frame clones, and not every one. From that table come the V and J calls and clone size; the DNA was used to work out D and trimming. The sample contains some 320,000 clones, approximately 89% of which appear only once. The receptor comes from a woman aged 45-65 years who had been exposed to COVID-19. The source material was PBMCs or T cells enriched from blood (not recorded which).

CDR3 region: CASSSTSGGLSGVDEQFF. CDR3 DNA sequence: TGTGCCAGCAGTTCTACTAGCGGGGGGTTAAGTGGTGTCGATGAGCAGTTCTTC. The rearrangement links TRBV3-1 (or the pseudogene TRBV3-2) to TRBJ2-1; 12 nucleotides agree with TRBD2. Trimming took 6 bases from V and 8 from J; bases not matched to a gene: 17. The CDR3 has 18 residues. Per the germline V gene, CDR1 is LGHDT and CDR2 is YNNKEL (reference sequence).